This T cell receptor (beta chain) originates from a study of T cell responses to AZD1222 COVID-19 vaccine. Sequencing was performed with immunoSEQ multiplex PCR; in TCRdb, only in-frame clones are kept and a portion is missing. The sample has 100,000 to 150,000 clones, roughly 90% seen once. In its sample, this clone was seen once. There are 12 residues in the CDR3. CDR1 and CDR2 (germline): SGHDT, YYEEEE. V lost 1 base, J lost 8 bases, and 9 bases lay in between. The chain combines TRBV5-6 with TRBJ1-2, with no clear D. The sample here was peripheral blood, taken on day 0 of AZD1222 vaccination. This clonotype was sampled from an adult in good health. For the CDR3, the DNA is TGTGCCAGCAGCTTGTCGGCGATCGGCTACACCTTC. Its protein is CASSLSAIGYTF.